The 19 T cell receptor beta chains presented below share a single source sample, sequenced in a study of Tregs in tolerant kidney transplant recipients. Method: immunoSEQ multiplex PCR; TCRdb's copy keeps in-frame clones and lacks some. The sample contains 55,000 to 80,000 clones, more than 95% of which appear only once. The starting material was Tregs from blood, obtained before the transplant. These receptor sequences come from a human donor who received a combined kidney and bone marrow transplant.

This clone has just one count. The chain combines TRBV6-1 with TRBJ1-2; D gene unclear. Germline-derived CDR1 and CDR2 are MNHNS and SASEGT. This CDR3 has 15 amino acids. V lost 9 bases and J lost 8, with 25 bases in between. The DNA of the CDR3 is TGTGCCAGTTGTTGGTCAGACCGGGTGACTCAAGGCTACACCTTC. Its protein is CASCWSDRVTQGYTF.

This rearrangement joins TRBV9 to TRBJ2-1; 12 bases agree with TRBD2. Germline assignment: CDR1 SGDLS and CDR2 YYNGEE. The junction had 1 base not matched to a gene; V was cut back by 1 base and J by 8 bases. This CDR3 contains 14 residues. CDR3 nucleotide sequence: TGTGCCAGCAGCGTACTAGCGGGGGGGCATGAGCAGTTCTTC. Protein: CASSVLAGGHEQFF.

J is TRBJ2-1 and V is TRBV11-2, with D unclear. The germline V and J ends were trimmed by 5 bases and 9 bases, with 11 bases remaining between them. CDR3 length: 12 amino acids. CDR1 SGHAT and CDR2 FQNNGV come from the germline V gene. The CDR3 nucleotides are TGTGCCAGCAGCCCGAAGAGGTCTGAGCAGTTCTTC. Protein: CASSPKRSEQFF.

V and J are TRBV7-2 and TRBJ2-7, with 9 bases that match TRBD1. Per the germline V gene, CDR1 is SGHTA and CDR2 is FQGNSA. This CDR3 contains 13 residues. Losses at the gene ends were 7 bases for V and 4 bases for J; bases not matched to a gene: 5. CDR3 sequence: CASTNRGPYEQYF. CDR3 sequence (DNA): TGTGCCAGCACCAACAGGGGGCCATACGAGCAGTACTTC.

The chain recombines TRBV6-5 with TRBJ1-2; TRBD1 agrees at 8 bases. The CDR3 spans 15 residues. CDR1 is MNHEY, CDR2 SVGAGI, per germline. V was pared by 5 bases and J by 8 bases, with 13 bases of the junction left unmatched. This CDR3 reads CASSLRDRRVRGYTF. CDR3 bases: TGTGCCAGCAGTCTGCGGGACAGGAGGGTTAGGGGCTACACCTTC.

This rearrangement joins TRBV28 to TRBJ2-5; 11 bases map to TRBD2. This CDR3 comprises 15 residues. Trimming at V came to 6 bases and at J to 2 bases, leaving 5 bases not matched to a gene. CDR1 and CDR2 from the germline V gene are MDHEN and SYDVKM. CDR3 residues: CASSHRLAGQETQYF. The CDR3 bases are TGTGCCAGCAGCCATAGACTAGCGGGGCAAGAGACCCAGTACTTC.

CDR3 DNA sequence: TGTGCCTGGAGTGCGGGACTCCGGGAAAATTGCGAGCAGTACTTC. Translating gives CAWSAGLRENCEQYF. The chain joins TRBV30 to TRBJ2-7; weak D call: TRBD2 (6 bases). This CDR3 region has 15 residues. The germline CDR1 and CDR2 sequences are GTSNPN and SVGIG (reference sequence). V lost 1 base and J 6 bases, leaving 19 bases between the germline ends.

V is TRBV5-1 and J is TRBJ2-7; 8 positions agree with TRBD2. The germline gives CDR1 SGHRS, CDR2 YFSETQ. There are 16 residues in the CDR3. Trimming took 5 bases from V and 5 from J; bases not matched to a gene: 15. CDR3 in DNA: TGCGCCAGCAGTTCCCCCGGTAAGCGGGAGCGGAACGAGCAGTACTTC. It is translated as CASSSPGKRERNEQYF.

V gene TRBV4-2 combines with J gene TRBJ2-5; 7 bases fit TRBD1. Germline V gives CDR1 LGHNA, CDR2 YNFKEQ. The V and J ends lost 0 bases and 5 bases, in that order; junction bases with no gene match: 9. The CDR3 consists of 16 residues. CDR3 coding DNA: TGTGCCAGCAGCCAAGATGGGACAGTTAAAGGGGAGACCCAGTACTTC. It is translated as CASSQDGTVKGETQYF.

The chain has TRBV6-5 and TRBJ2-7; the D gene is possibly TRBD1 (7 bases). The CDR3 contains 15 residues. The germline V and J ends were trimmed by 6 bases and 5 bases, with 20 bases remaining between them. Germline V lookup: CDR1 MNHEY, CDR2 SVGAGI. For the CDR3, the DNA is TGTGCCAGCAGACAACCTCAGGGGGGAGTTGACGAGCAGTACTTC. Protein product: CASRQPQGGVDEQYF.

The chain has TRBV20-1 and TRBJ2-5; unclear D gene. This CDR3 region has 11 residues. Per the germline V gene, CDR1 is DFQATT and CDR2 is SNEGSKA (reference sequence). Trimming shortened V by 3 bases and J by 2 bases, and 4 bases separated the two germline ends. The CDR3 is CSASRQETQYF. Here the CDR3 DNA reads TGCAGTGCTAGCCGGCAAGAGACCCAGTACTTC.

This sequence joins TRBV19 and TRBJ2-7; D is unclear. The CDR3 is made up of 14 amino acids. The germline gives CDR1 LNHDA, CDR2 SQIVND (reference sequence). Trimming took off 8 bases at V and 0 bases at J, with 14 bases between the two ends. DNA for the CDR3: TGTGCCAGTCGAACCGGGTCCAGCTCCTACGAGCAGTACTTC. This sequence encodes CASRTGSSSYEQYF.

Only one count was recorded for this clone. The genes are TRBV9 and TRBJ2-5; D unclear. V was pared by 2 bases and J by 3 bases, with 8 bases between. The V gene's germline CDR1 is SGDLS and CDR2 YYNGEE. This CDR3 has 13 residues. CDR3 nucleotides: TGTGCCAGCAGCGTTTCCCAAAAAGAGACCCAGTACTTC. It yields the protein CASSVSQKETQYF.

The V call is TRBV7-9, the J call TRBJ2-1; 9 bases are a match to TRBD2. V lost 2 bases to trimming and J lost 4 bases; unmatched junction nucleotides: 3. This CDR3 contains 15 residues. The germline gives CDR1 SEHNR, CDR2 FQNEAQ (reference sequence). CDR3 loop: CASSLRLAGYNEQFF. CDR3 bases: TGTGCCAGCAGCTTACGGCTAGCGGGGTACAATGAGCAGTTCTTC. Full variable domain (rest looked up from reference TRBV7-9 and TRBJ2-1): DTGVSQNPRHKITKRGQNVTFRCDPISEHNRLYWYRQTLGQGPEFLTYFQNEAQLEKSRLLSDRFSAERPKGSFSTLEIQRTEQGDSAMYLCASSLRLAGYNEQFFGPGTRLTVL.

CDR3 bases: TGTGCCAGCAGGCAGAAGATGAACACTGAAGCTTTCTTT. Translating gives CASRQKMNTEAFF. The chain recombines TRBV5-4 with TRBJ1-1; no firm D call. This CDR3 spans 13 amino acids. Germline CDR1 reads SGHNT; CDR2 reads YYREEE (reference sequence). V was shortened by 5 bases and J by 0 bases, with 8 bases between the two germline ends. Together with reference TRBV5-4 and TRBJ1-1, the CDR3 gives the full variable domain: ETGVTQSPTHLIKTRGQQVTLRCSSQSGHNTVSWYQQALGQGPQFIFQYYREEENGRGNFPPRFSGLQFPNYSSELNVNALELDDSALYLCASRQKMNTEAFFGQGTRLTVV.

This clone was observed once. CDR3 DNA: TGTGCCATCAGTGGTACCCCTGCGGGGGAGCAGTACTTC. Translating gives CAISGTPAGEQYF. The chain couples TRBV10-3 to TRBJ2-7, with a tentative D call TRBD2 (6 bases). The germline CDR1 and CDR2 sequences are ENHRY and SYGVKD. Trimming removed 4 bases at V and 7 bases at J, with 14 bases between. This CDR3 contains 13 residues.

V gene TRBV14 combines with J gene TRBJ2-3; 12 bases are shared with TRBD2. Germline V gene sequence: CDR1 SGHDN, CDR2 FVKESK. The V segment lost 2 bases and the J segment 2 bases; nucleotides outside the gene matches: 5. This CDR3 comprises 17 residues. This CDR3 reads CASSQRLAGGYTDTQYF. The CDR3, as DNA: TGTGCCAGCAGCCAACGCCTAGCGGGAGGGTACACAGATACGCAGTATTTT.

CDR3 sequence reads: CASSRGPGTDTQYF. CDR3 nucleotides: TGCGCCAGCAGCAGAGGGCCAGGCACAGATACGCAGTATTTT. The chain employs TRBV5-1 and TRBJ2-3; tentative D call: TRBD2 (5 bases). With 4 bases removed from V and 1 base from J, the gap between germline ends came to 10 bases. The germline CDR1 and CDR2 sequences are SGHRS and YFSETQ. The CDR3 totals 14 residues. The full variable domain, in which reference TRBV5-1 and TRBJ2-3 provide the parts outside the CDR3, is KAGVTQTPRYLIKTRGQQVTLSCSPISGHRSVSWYQQTPGQGLQFLFEYFSETQRNKGNFPGRFSGRQFSNSRSEMNVSTLELGDSALYLCASSRGPGTDTQYFGPGTRLTVL.

The chain carries TRBV7-8 and TRBJ2-7; 7 nucleotides agree with TRBD1. The CDR3 has 14 residues. The J segment lost 5 bases and the V segment lost 4 bases, leaving 8 bases of the junction unmatched. CDR1 and CDR2 from the germline V gene are SGHVS and FQNEAQ. The CDR3 loop reads CASSYDRVIHEQYF. The CDR3 region has the DNA TGTGCCAGCAGCTACGACAGGGTAATTCACGAGCAGTACTTC.